This T cell receptor beta chain comes out of a study of T cells in pancreatic ductal adenocarcinoma. Selected pancreatic ductal adenocarcinoma patients had undergone surgery without neoadjuvant therapy. TCRdb's copy holds only in-frame clones and misses some; the assay was immunoSEQ multiplex PCR. Of 100,000 or so clones in the sample, 90% to 95% were seen once. In germline, CDR1 is WSHSY, CDR2 SAAADI. The CDR3 length is 13 residues. With 4 bases removed from V and 2 bases from J, the gap between germline ends came to 8 bases. This clone came up once. Its antigen is not identified. Study-level points and caveats: Tumor-versus-blood clonality comparisons may be biased toward lower tumor diversity.

This sequence was found in a human donor with pancreatic ductal adenocarcinoma. Sample: PBMCs. The chain has TRBV10-2 and TRBJ1-2; unclear D gene. The CDR3 sequence is CASSAVSNYGYTF. The CDR3 nucleotides read TGCGCCAGCAGTGCGGTTTCAAACTATGGCTACACCTTC.